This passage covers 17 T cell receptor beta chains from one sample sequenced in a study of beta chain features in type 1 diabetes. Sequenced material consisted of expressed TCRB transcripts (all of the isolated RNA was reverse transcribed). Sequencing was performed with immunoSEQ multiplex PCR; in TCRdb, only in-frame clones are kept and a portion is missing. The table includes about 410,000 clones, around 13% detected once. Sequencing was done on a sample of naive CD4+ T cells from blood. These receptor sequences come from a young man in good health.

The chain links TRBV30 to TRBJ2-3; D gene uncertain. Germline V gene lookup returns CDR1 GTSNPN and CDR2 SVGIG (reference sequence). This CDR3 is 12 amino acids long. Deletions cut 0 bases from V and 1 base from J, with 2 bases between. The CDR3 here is CAWSVGTDTQYF. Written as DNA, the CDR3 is TGTGCCTGGAGTGTGGGCACAGATACGCAGTATTTT.

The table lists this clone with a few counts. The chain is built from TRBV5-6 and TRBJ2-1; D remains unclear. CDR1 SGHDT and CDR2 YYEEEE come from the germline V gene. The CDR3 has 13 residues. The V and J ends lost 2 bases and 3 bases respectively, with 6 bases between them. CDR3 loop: CASSLADYNEQFF. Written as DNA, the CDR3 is TGTGCCAGCAGCTTAGCCGACTACAATGAGCAGTTCTTC.

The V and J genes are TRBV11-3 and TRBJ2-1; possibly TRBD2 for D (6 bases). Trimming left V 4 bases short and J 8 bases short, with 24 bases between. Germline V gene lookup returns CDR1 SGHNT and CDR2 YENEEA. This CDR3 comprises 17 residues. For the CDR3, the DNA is TGTGCCAGCAGCTCCCCGGGGCGACTAGGGCTATTTCATGAGCAGTTCTTC. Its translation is CASSSPGRLGLFHEQFF.

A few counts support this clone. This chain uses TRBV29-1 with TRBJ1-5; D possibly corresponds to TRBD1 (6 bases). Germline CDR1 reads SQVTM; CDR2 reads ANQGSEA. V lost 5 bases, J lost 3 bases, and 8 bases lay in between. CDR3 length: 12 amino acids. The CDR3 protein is CSVNRANQPQHF. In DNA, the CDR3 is TGCAGCGTTAACAGGGCCAATCAGCCCCAGCATTTT.

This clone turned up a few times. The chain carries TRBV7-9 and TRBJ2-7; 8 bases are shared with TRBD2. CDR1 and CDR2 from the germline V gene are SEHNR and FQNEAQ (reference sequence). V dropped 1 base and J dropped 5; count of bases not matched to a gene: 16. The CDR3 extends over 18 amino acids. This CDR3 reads CASSLGLWSREERDEQYV. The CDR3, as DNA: TGTGCCAGCAGCTTAGGTTTGTGGTCGCGGGAGGAAAGGGACGAGCAGTACGTC.

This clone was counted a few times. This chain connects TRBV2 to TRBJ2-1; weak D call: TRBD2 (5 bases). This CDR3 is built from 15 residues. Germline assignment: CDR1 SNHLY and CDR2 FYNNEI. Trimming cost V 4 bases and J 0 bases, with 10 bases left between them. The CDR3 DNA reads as TGTGCCAGCAGTGTTGAGCGGACCTCCTACAATGAGCAGTTCTTC. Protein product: CASSVERTSYNEQFF.

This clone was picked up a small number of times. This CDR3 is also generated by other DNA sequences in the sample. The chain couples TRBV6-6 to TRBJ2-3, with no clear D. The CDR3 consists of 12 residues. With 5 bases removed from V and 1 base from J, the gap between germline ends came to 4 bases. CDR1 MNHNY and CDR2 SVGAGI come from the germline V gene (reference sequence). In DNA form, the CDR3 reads TGTGCCAGCAGTCCGCGCACAGATACGCAGTATTTT. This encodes CASSPRTDTQYF.

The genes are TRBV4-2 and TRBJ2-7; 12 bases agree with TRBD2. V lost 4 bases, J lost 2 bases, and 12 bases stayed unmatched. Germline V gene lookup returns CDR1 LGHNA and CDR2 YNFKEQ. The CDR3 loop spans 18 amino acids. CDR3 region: CASSPLRLAGDGAYEQYV. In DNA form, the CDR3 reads TGTGCCAGCAGCCCCCTCCGACTAGCGGGAGATGGGGCCTACGAGCAGTACGTC.

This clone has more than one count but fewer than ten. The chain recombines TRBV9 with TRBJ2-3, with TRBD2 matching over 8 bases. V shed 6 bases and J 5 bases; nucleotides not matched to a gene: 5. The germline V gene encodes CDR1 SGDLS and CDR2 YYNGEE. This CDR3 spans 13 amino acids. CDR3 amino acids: CASTAGDEDTQYF. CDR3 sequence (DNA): TGTGCCAGCACAGCGGGAGATGAAGATACGCAGTATTTT.

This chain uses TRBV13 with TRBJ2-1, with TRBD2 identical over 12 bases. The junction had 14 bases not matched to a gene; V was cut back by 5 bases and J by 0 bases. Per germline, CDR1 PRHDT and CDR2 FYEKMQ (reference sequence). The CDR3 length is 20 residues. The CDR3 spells CASSLETVLAGGNSYNEQFF. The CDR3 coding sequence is TGTGCCAGCAGCCTAGAGACTGTACTAGCGGGGGGAAACTCCTACAATGAGCAGTTCTTC.

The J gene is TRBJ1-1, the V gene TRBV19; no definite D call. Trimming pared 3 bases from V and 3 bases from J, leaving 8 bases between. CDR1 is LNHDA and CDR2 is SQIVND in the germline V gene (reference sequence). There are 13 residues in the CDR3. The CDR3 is CASSITWYTEAFF. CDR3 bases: TGTGCCAGTAGTATTACATGGTACACTGAAGCTTTCTTT.

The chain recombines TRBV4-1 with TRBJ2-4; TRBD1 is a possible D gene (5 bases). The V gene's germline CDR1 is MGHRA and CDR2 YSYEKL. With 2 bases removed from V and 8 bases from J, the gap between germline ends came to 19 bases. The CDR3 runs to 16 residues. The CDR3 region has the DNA TGCGCCAGCAGCCAAAGACCGACTCAGGGCGTATACATTCAGTACTTC. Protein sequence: CASSQRPTQGVYIQYF.

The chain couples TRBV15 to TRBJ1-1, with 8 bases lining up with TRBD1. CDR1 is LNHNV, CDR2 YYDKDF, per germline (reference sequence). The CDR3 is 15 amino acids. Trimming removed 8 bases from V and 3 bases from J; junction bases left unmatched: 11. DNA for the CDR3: TGTGCCACCGGACAGGGCTCGACTTCCTACACTGAAGCTTTCTTT. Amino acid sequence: CATGQGSTSYTEAFF.

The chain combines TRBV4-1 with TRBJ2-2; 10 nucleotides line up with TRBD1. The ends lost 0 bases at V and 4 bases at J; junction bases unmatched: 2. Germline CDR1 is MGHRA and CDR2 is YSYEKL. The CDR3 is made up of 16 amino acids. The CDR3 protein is CASSQDRTGGTGELFF. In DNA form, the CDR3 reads TGCGCCAGCAGCCAAGATAGGACAGGGGGCACCGGGGAGCTGTTTTTT.

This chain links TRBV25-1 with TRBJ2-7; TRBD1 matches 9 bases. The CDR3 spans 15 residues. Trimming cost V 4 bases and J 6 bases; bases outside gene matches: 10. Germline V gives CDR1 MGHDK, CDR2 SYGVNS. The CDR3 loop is CASSVTGTGHTEQYF. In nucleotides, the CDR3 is TGTGCCAGCAGTGTTACCGGGACAGGGCACACCGAGCAGTACTTC.

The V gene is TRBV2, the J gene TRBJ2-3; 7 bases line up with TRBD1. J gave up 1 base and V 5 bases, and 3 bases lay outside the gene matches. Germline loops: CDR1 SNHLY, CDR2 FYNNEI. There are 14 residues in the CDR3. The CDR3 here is CASSTDRGTDTQYF. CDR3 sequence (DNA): TGTGCCAGCAGTACCGACAGGGGCACAGATACGCAGTATTTT.

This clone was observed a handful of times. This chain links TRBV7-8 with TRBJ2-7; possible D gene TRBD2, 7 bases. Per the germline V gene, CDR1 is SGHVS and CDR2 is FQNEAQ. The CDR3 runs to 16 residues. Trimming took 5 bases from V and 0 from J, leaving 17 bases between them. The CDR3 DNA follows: TGTGCCAGCAGCGCCGTGGGGGGGCTGCCCTCCTACGAGCAGTACTTC. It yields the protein CASSAVGGLPSYEQYF.